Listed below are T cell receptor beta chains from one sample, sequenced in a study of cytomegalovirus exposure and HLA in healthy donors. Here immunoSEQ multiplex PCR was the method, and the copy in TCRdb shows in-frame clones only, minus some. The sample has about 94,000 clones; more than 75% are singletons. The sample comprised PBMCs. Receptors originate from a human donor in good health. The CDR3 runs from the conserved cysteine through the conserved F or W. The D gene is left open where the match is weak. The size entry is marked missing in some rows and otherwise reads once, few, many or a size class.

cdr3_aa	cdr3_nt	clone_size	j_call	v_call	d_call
CASSLLGGTGHFSGNTIYF	TGTGCCAGCAGCCTCCTAGGAGGGACAGGGCATTTCTCTGGAAACACCATATATTTT	NA	TRBJ1-3	TRBV4-2	TRBD1
CASKVGTQNTGELFF	TGTGCCAGCAAAGTGGGGACTCAGAACACCGGGGAGCTGTTTTTT	NA	TRBJ2-2	TRBV5-4	NA
CASSLEGPGGGGANVLTF	TGTGCCAGCAGCTTGGAGGGGCCCGGGGGAGGCGGGGCCAACGTCCTGACTTTC	NA	TRBJ2-6	TRBV5-6	NA
CASSQGTVEETFF	TGTGCCAGCTCACAGGGGACAGTAGAAGAGACTTTCTTT	few	TRBJ1-1	TRBV18	TRBD1
CASSTRQIIGELFF	TGTGCCAGCAGTACACGACAGATTATCGGGGAGCTGTTTTTT	NA	TRBJ2-2	TRBV6-1	NA
CATSRDLETALSGANVLTF	TGTGCCACCAGCAGAGATCTCGAGACAGCCCTCTCTGGGGCCAACGTCCTGACTTTC	NA	TRBJ2-6	TRBV15	NA
CASRSSRTGVTGSSYEQYF	TGTGCCAGCAGATCAAGCCGGACAGGGGTAACCGGTAGCTCCTACGAGCAGTACTTC	NA	TRBJ2-7	TRBV11-3	TRBD1
CATSDRGQSGSNEKLFF	TGTGCCACCTCAGACAGGGGGCAAAGCGGGTCTAATGAAAAACTGTTTTTT	NA	TRBJ1-4	TRBV27	TRBD1
CASSLRRGSGGYEQFF	TGCGCCAGCAGCCTCAGAAGGGGGAGTGGGGGATATGAGCAGTTCTTC	NA	TRBJ2-1	TRBV5-1	NA
CASSLVATSGRSSYNEQFF	TGTGCCAGCAGCTTGGTAGCGACTAGCGGGCGGAGCTCCTACAATGAGCAGTTCTTC	NA	TRBJ2-1	TRBV5-6	TRBD2
CASSSRTGSSYEQYF	TGCGCCAGCAGCAGTCGGACAGGGAGCTCCTACGAGCAGTACTTC	few	TRBJ2-7	TRBV5-1	TRBD1
CASSLTASFLGYTF	TGTGCCAGCAGTTTAACAGCCTCCTTCTTAGGCTACACCTTC	NA	TRBJ1-2	TRBV28	NA
CASSLASGGVSGELFF	TGTGCCAGCAGCTTAGCTAGCGGGGGGGTCTCCGGGGAGCTGTTTTTT	NA	TRBJ2-2	TRBV7-2	TRBD2
CASREAGELFF	TGTGCCAGTAGGGAGGCAGGGGAACTGTTTTTT	once	TRBJ1-4	TRBV19	NA
CASSGGVGSYNEQFF	TGTGCCAGCAGTGGCGGGGTAGGATCCTACAATGAGCAGTTCTTC	NA	TRBJ2-1	TRBV25-1	NA
CASSLVGTGRDGYTF	TGTGCCAGCAGCTTAGTTGGGACAGGGCGGGACGGCTACACCTTC	once	TRBJ1-2	TRBV7-2	TRBD1
CAISEGGSGGTGELFF	TGTGCCATCAGTGAGGGGGGGTCGGGAGGAACCGGGGAGCTGTTTTTT	NA	TRBJ2-2	TRBV10-3	TRBD2
CASSTQRTSYEQFF	TGTGCCAGCAGTACCCAGAGGACTAGTTATGAGCAGTTCTTC	once	TRBJ2-1	TRBV25-1	TRBD2
CASSLQGRTEAFF	TGTGCCAGCAGTTTACAGGGGCGCACTGAAGCTTTCTTT	NA	TRBJ1-1	TRBV6-5	TRBD1
CASRKSPDKYQPQHF	TGTGCCAGTAGGAAATCGCCGGACAAGTATCAGCCCCAGCATTTT	NA	TRBJ1-5	TRBV19	NA
CASSPGLAGDYEQYF	TGTGCCAGCAGCCCCGGACTAGCGGGGGACTACGAGCAGTACTTC	NA	TRBJ2-7	TRBV11-3	TRBD2
CASSEGRLAGTDTQYF	TGTGCCAGCAGTGAAGGTCGACTAGCGGGAACCGATACGCAGTATTTT	NA	TRBJ2-3	TRBV6-1	TRBD2
CASSLGQMNTEAFF	TGTGCCAGCAGCTTGGGACAGATGAACACTGAAGCTTTCTTT	few	TRBJ1-1	TRBV5-6	NA
CASSYTPTSKAFF	TGTGCCAGCAGTTACACCCCAACAAGTAAAGCTTTCTTT	few	TRBJ1-1	TRBV6-5	NA
CSVGEGEAFF	TGCAGCGTTGGTGAGGGTGAAGCTTTCTTT	NA	TRBJ1-1	TRBV29-1	NA
CASSLGPRSSEQYF	TGTGCCAGCAGCTTGGGCCCTAGGTCATCCGAGCAGTACTTC	few	TRBJ2-7	TRBV5-4	NA
CASRSTPPNEKLFF	TGTGCCAGCAGATCGACTCCCCCTAATGAAAAACTGTTTTTT	NA	TRBJ1-4	TRBV4-2	NA
CAWSVQLNTEAFF	TGTGCCTGGAGTGTTCAGTTGAACACTGAAGCTTTCTTT	NA	TRBJ1-1	TRBV30	NA
CASRRVGANVLTF	TGTGCCAGCAGGAGGGTGGGGGCCAACGTCCTGACTTTC	NA	TRBJ2-6	TRBV6-5	NA
CALTAGGNTEAFF	TGTGCCCTCACCGCGGGAGGGAACACTGAAGCTTTCTTT	NA	TRBJ1-1	TRBV7-9	NA
CASGEVGANVLTF	TGCGCCAGCGGGGAGGTTGGGGCCAACGTCCTGACTTTC	few	TRBJ2-6	TRBV4-3	NA
CASSPGRTTNEKLFF	TGTGCCAGTAGTCCAGGGCGCACAACTAATGAAAAACTGTTTTTT	NA	TRBJ1-4	TRBV19	NA
CASSSGSSNQPQHF	TGTGCCAGCAGTTCAGGCAGTAGCAATCAGCCCCAGCATTTT	NA	TRBJ1-5	TRBV28	NA
CASSQDLGTGPYGYTF	TGCGCCAGCAGCCAAGATCTCGGGACAGGCCCCTATGGCTACACCTTC	NA	TRBJ1-2	TRBV4-3	TRBD1
CASSPTSGIAYNEQFF	TGTGCCAGTAGTCCGACTAGCGGGATAGCTTACAATGAGCAGTTCTTC	once	TRBJ2-1	TRBV19	TRBD2
CASSLPWASENIQYF	TGTGCCAGCAGCTTACCGTGGGCCTCCGAAAACATTCAGTACTTC	NA	TRBJ2-4	TRBV7-6	NA
CASSDTPGAGGYEQYF	TGTGCCAGCAGTGACACTCCGGGAGCTGGGGGCTACGAGCAGTACTTC	few	TRBJ2-7	TRBV25-1	NA
CASTAVTAGGPDTQYF	TGTGCCAGTACCGCAGTAACAGCGGGAGGCCCAGATACGCAGTATTTT	NA	TRBJ2-3	TRBV19	TRBD2
CAIRGQSYGYTF	TGTGCCATCAGAGGACAGTCCTATGGCTACACCTTC	NA	TRBJ1-2	TRBV10-3	NA
CSVEDKRPLNTEAFF	TGCAGCGTTGAAGATAAGCGGCCACTGAACACTGAAGCTTTCTTT	NA	TRBJ1-1	TRBV29-1	NA
CASSLASETQYF	TGCGCCAGCAGCTTGGCCAGTGAGACCCAGTACTTC	NA	TRBJ2-5	TRBV5-1	NA
CASSPAGGQPQHF	TGTGCCAGCAGCCCAGCGGGGGGTCAGCCCCAGCATTTT	NA	TRBJ1-5	TRBV7-9	NA
CASSFWDRGLGNTIYF	TGTGCCAGCAGTTTTTGGGACAGGGGGCTCGGGAACACCATATATTTT	NA	TRBJ1-3	TRBV28	TRBD1
CASIPAGNTEAFF	TGTGCCAGTATCCCGGCAGGGAACACTGAAGCTTTCTTT	NA	TRBJ1-1	TRBV19	NA
CASSPLSAGGRTDTQYF	TGTGCCAGCAGCCCCCTAAGCGCGGGAGGGCGCACAGATACGCAGTATTTT	NA	TRBJ2-3	TRBV7-3	TRBD2
CASSQAGTLPSTDTQYF	TGTGCCAGCAGCCAAGCCGGGACTCTACCCTCCACAGATACGCAGTATTTT	NA	TRBJ2-3	TRBV4-2	NA
CAWSQDINTEAFF	TGTGCCTGGAGTCAGGATATTAACACTGAAGCTTTCTTT	NA	TRBJ1-1	TRBV30	NA
CASSVRTPTRTDTQYF	TGTGCCAGCAGTGTCCGGACACCGACGCGCACAGATACGCAGTATTTT	NA	TRBJ2-3	TRBV2	NA
CASSLVIETQYF	TGTGCCAGCAGCTTAGTCATTGAGACCCAGTACTTC	once	TRBJ2-5	TRBV7-8	NA
CASSQRGQGTDTQYF	TGCGCCAGCAGCCAAAGGGGACAGGGCACAGATACGCAGTATTTT	NA	TRBJ2-3	TRBV4-3	TRBD1
CASKISGQETQYF	TGTGCCAGCAAGATTAGCGGGCAAGAGACCCAGTACTTC	NA	TRBJ2-5	TRBV6-1	TRBD2
CASSGGGAGDTDTQYF	TGTGCCAGCAGCGGCGGCGGGGCGGGAGACACAGATACGCAGTATTTT	NA	TRBJ2-3	TRBV9	TRBD2
CATSRERKETQYF	TGTGCCACCAGCAGAGAGAGGAAAGAGACCCAGTACTTC	NA	TRBJ2-5	TRBV15	NA
CASSFDGTGGTYEQYF	TGTGCCAGCAGCTTTGACGGGACAGGGGGTACCTACGAGCAGTACTTC	NA	TRBJ2-7	TRBV7-3	TRBD1
CASQPPSGIGNEQFF	TGTGCCAGCCAACCCCCTAGCGGGATTGGGAATGAGCAGTTCTTC	NA	TRBJ2-1	TRBV27	TRBD2
CASSIGTGGWTDTQYF	TGTGCCAGCAGCATAGGGACAGGGGGTTGGACAGATACGCAGTATTTT	once	TRBJ2-3	TRBV7-2	TRBD1
CATGRDTGSYGYTF	TGTGCCACCGGTCGGGACACAGGGTCCTATGGCTACACCTTC	NA	TRBJ1-2	TRBV2	NA